This T cell receptor beta chain originates from a study of CD8 T cell repertoires and HIV-1 epitope variants. Overall study: Twenty-five autologous and known Gag and Nef epitope variant peptides each stimulated T cells separately. Separate from the cultures, 1M uncultured T cells served as baseline. Tested: three Gag epitope families, Nef HW9 and YT9. Study-level points and caveats: Nine TCR beta clonotypes were antigen-specific, six apparently recognizing autologous or escape variants.

Libraries were prepared by immunoSEQ multiplex PCR; TCRdb keeps only in-frame clonotypes and omits some of them. Among 4,500 to 5,500 clones listed, roughly two thirds were seen once. This clone is classed as hyperexpanded. What it recognizes is unknown. The CDR3 length is 16 residues. Germline V CDR1 and CDR2: LNHNV, YYDKDF (reference sequence). V was cut by 0 bases and J by 4 bases, with 15 bases left in between. V usage is TRBV15 and J usage is TRBJ1-2, with D possibly being TRBD1 (5 bases). The clonotype was recovered from a male donor with HIV. The material sequenced was cultured CD8+ T cells derived from PBMCs. Written as DNA, the CDR3 is TGTGCCACCAGCAGAGATCGGGGGACCCAGGTCTATGGCTACACCTTC. This codes for CATSRDRGTQVYGYTF.